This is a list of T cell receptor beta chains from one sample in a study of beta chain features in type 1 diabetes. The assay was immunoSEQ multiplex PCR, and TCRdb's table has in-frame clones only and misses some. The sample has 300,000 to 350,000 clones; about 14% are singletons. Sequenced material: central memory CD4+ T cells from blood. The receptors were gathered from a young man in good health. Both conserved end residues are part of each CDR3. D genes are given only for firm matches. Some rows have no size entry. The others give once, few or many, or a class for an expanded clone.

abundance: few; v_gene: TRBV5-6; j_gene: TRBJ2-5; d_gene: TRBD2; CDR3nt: TGTGCCAGCAGCTTGTCTCCTAGCGGGGTGGGAGAGACCCAGTACTTC; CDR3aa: CASSLSPSGVGETQYF
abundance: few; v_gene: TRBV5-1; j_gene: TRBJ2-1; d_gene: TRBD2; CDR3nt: TGCGCCAGCAGCTTGGGTGGTTTCTTTGGCGGGAGATCCTACAATGAGCAGTTCTTC; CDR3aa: CASSLGGFFGGRSYNEQFF
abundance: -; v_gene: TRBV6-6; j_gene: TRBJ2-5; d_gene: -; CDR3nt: TGTGCCAGCAGTATGACAGCGCAAGAGACCCAGTACTTC; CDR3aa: CASSMTAQETQYF
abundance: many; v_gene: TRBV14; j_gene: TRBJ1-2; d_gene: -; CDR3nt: TGTGCCAGCAGCCAAGAAACGTCCCGTCGTGGCTACACCTTC; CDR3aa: CASSQETSRRGYTF
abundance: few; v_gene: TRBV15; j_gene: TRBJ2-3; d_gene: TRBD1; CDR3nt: TGTGCCACCAGCAGGTCTGGACAGGTCACAGATACGCAGTATTTT; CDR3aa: CATSRSGQVTDTQYF
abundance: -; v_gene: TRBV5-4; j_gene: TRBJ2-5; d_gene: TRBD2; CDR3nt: TGTGCCAGCAGCTTGAATAGCGGGGGGGCCGAGACCCAGTACTTC; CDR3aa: CASSLNSGGAETQYF
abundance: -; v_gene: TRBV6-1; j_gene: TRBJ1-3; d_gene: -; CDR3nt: TGTGCCAGCAGTGAAGAACCCGGGGGGGGGTCAGGAAACACCATATATTTT; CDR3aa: CASSEEPGGGSGNTIYF
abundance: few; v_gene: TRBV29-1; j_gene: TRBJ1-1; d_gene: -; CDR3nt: TGCAGCGGGGTGAACACTGAAGCTTTCTTT; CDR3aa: CSGVNTEAFF
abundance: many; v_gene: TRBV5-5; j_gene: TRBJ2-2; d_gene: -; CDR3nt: TGTGCCAGCAGCGCTGGGGGACCCACCGGGGAGCTGTTTTTT; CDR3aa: CASSAGGPTGELFF
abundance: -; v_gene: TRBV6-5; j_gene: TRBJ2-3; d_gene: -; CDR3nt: TGTGCCAGCAGTTACTCGTTCCGACAGACCACAGATACGCAGTATTTT; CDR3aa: CASSYSFRQTTDTQYF
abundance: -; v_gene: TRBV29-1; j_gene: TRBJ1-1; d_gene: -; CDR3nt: TGCAGCGTTGAGGGGTACAGCTCTTCCGACGAAGCTTTCTTT; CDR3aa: CSVEGYSSSDEAFF
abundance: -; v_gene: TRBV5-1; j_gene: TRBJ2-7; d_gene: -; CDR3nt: TGCGCCAGCAGCCACGTCGGGGGCTACGAGCAGTACTTC; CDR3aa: CASSHVGGYEQYF
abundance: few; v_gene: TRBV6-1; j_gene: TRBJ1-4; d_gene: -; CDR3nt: TGTGCCAGCAGTGATACTCGGATGACTAATGAAAAACTGTTTTTT; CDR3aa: CASSDTRMTNEKLFF
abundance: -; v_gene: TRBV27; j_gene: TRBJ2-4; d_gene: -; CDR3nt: TGTGCCAGCAGGACACAGGGTTACATTCAGTACTTC; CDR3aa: CASRTQGYIQYF
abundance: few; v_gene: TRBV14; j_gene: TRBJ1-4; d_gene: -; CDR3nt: TGTGCCAGCAGCCAACTCGCGGCGGTACCTAATGAAAAACTGTTTTTT; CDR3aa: CASSQLAAVPNEKLFF
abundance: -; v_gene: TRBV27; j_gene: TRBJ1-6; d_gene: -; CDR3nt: TGTGCCAGCAGGAACAGGGATTCACCCCTCCACTTT; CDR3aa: CASRNRDSPLHF
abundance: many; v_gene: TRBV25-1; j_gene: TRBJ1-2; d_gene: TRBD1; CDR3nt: TGTGCCAGCAAGAGGACAGGCTCGGAGGGCTACACCTTC; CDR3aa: CASKRTGSEGYTF
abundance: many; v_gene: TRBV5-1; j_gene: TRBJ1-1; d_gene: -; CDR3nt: TGCGCCAGCAGCTTGGACCGGGGAACTGAAGCTTTCTTT; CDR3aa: CASSLDRGTEAFF
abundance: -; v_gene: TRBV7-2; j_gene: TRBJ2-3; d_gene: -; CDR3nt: TGTGCCAGCAGCTTGCAGGGATCAGATACGCAGTATTTT; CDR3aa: CASSLQGSDTQYF
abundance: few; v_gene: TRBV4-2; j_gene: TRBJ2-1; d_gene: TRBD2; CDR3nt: TGTGCCAGCAGCTTGGGGGCTAGCGGGGGGAACAATGAGCAGTTCTTC; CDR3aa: CASSLGASGGNNEQFF
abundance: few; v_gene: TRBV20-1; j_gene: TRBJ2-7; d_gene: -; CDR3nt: TGCAGTGCTGCAACTGATTACAAGGCGTACTTC; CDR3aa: CSAATDYKAYF
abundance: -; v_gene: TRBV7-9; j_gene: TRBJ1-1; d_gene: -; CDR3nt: TGTGCCAGCAGCTTGATTACGGGGGGGACTGAAGCTTTCTTT; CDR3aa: CASSLITGGTEAFF
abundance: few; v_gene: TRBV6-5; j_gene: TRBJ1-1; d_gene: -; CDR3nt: TGTGCCAGCAAGGTGGCAGGCACCCTGGCCACTGAAGCTTTCTTT; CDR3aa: CASKVAGTLATEAFF
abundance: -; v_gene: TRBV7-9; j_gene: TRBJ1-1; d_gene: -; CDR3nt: TGTGCCAGCAGCTACACACGGAACACTGAAGCTTTCTTT; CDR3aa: CASSYTRNTEAFF
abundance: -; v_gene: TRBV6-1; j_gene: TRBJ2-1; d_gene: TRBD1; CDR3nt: TGTGCCAGCAGTCTACAGGGGGCCCCCTACAATGAGCAGTTCTTC; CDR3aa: CASSLQGAPYNEQFF
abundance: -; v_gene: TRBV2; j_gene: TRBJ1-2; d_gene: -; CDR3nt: TGTGCCAGCAGTATGGTCACGGGGTATGGCTACACCTTC; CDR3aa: CASSMVTGYGYTF
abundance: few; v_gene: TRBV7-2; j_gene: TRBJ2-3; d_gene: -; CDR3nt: TGTGCCAGCAGCTTAGATTCGGGGACAGATACGCAGTATTTT; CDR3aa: CASSLDSGTDTQYF
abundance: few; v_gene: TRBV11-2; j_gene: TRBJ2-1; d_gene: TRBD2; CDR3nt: TGTGCCAGCAGCTTATTCGCTAGCGGGAGCTCCTACAATGAGCAGTTCTTC; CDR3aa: CASSLFASGSSYNEQFF
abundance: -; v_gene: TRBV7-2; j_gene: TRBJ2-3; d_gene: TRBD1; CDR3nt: TGTGCCAGCAGCTTATACCCGGGGACAGGGGGCACAGATACGCAGTATTTT; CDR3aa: CASSLYPGTGGTDTQYF
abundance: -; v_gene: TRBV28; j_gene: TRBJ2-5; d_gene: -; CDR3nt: TGTGCCAGCAGAAACCGGGGGACAGCGGTAGGGGAGACCCAGTACTTC; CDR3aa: CASRNRGTAVGETQYF
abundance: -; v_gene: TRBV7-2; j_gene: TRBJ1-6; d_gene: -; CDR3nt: TGTGCCAGCAGCTTATCATTTTCGGGGGCGCAGGGTTCACCCCTCCACTTT; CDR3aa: CASSLSFSGAQGSPLHF
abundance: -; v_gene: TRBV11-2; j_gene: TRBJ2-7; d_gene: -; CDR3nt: TGTGCCAGCAGCTTAGATCGGCACGGGACACTACCCTACGAGCAGTACTTC; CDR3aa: CASSLDRHGTLPYEQYF
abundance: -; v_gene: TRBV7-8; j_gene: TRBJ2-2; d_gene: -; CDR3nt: TGTGCCAGCAGCTCCGGGACCGGGGAGCTGTTTTTT; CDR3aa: CASSSGTGELFF
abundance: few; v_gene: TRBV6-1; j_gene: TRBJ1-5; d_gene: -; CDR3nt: TGTGCCAGCAGTGAGTCGCTGGGCAATCAGCCCCAGCATTTT; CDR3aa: CASSESLGNQPQHF
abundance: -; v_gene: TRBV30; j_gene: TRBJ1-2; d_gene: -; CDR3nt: TGTGCCTGGAGGCCCGGATTGCGTCTTACTAACTATGGCTACACCTTC; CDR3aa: CAWRPGLRLTNYGYTF
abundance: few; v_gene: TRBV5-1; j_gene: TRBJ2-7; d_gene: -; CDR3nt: TGCGCCAGCAGCTTGCAGACAGGAAGGTCCAACGAGCAGTACTTC; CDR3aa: CASSLQTGRSNEQYF
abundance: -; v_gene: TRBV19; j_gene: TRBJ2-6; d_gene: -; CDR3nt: TGTGCCAGTAGCATCTCTGGGGCCAACGTCCTGACTTTC; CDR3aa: CASSISGANVLTF
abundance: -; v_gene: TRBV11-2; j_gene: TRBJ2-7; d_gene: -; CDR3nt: TGTGCCAGCAGCGCCAATCCCTACGAGCAGTACTTC; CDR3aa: CASSANPYEQYF
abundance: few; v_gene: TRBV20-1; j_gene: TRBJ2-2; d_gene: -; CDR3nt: TGCAGTGCTAAATGGACCGGGGAGCTGTTTTTT; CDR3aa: CSAKWTGELFF
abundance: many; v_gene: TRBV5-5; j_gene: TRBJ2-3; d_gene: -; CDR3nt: TGTGCCAGCAACCCTTCCTCGGCAGATACGCAGTATTTT; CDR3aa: CASNPSSADTQYF
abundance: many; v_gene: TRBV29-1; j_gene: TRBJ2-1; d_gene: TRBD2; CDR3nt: TGCAGCGTTGAAGGGCGGCGGGAGGCCCCCAATGAGCAGTTCTTC; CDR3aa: CSVEGRREAPNEQFF
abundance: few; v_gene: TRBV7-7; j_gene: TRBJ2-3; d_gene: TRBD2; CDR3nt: TGTGCCAGCAGCTTAGCCGTATCGAGCGGGGGCACAGATACGCAGTATTTT; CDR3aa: CASSLAVSSGGTDTQYF
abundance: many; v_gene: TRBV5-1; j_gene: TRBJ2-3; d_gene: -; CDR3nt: TGCGCCAGCAGCTTGGACGGGGCCAGCACAGATACGCAGTATTTT; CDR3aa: CASSLDGASTDTQYF
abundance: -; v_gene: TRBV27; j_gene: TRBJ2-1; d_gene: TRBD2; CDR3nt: TGTGCCAGCAGTTTAATCAGCGGGGTTAGTAATGAGCAGTTCTTC; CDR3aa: CASSLISGVSNEQFF
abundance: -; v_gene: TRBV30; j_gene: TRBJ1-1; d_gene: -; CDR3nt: TGTGCCTGGAGTGTACTCGCGGTACGCACTGAAGCTTTCTTT; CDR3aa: CAWSVLAVRTEAFF
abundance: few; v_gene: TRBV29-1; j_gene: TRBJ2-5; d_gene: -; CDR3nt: TGCAGCGTTGAAGAACACGAGACCCAGTACTTC; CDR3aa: CSVEEHETQYF
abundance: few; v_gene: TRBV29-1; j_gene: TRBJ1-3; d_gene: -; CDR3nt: TGCAGCGTGAGGAGGGAAGCTGGAAGCACCATATATTTT; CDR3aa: CSVRREAGSTIYF
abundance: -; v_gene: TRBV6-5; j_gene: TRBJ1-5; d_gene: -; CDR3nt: TGTGCCAGCAGCCCCGATAGACGGAAGGTGCAGCCCCAGCATTTT; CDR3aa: CASSPDRRKVQPQHF
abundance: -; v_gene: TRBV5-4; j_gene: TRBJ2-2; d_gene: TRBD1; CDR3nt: TGTGCCAGCAGCCCGAACGGACAGGGGGCTATCGGGGAGCTGTTTTTT; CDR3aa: CASSPNGQGAIGELFF